What follows are 8 T cell receptor beta chains derived from one specimen sequenced in a study of CD4 T cells in relation to SARS-CoV-2 and coronaviruses. These receptors' antigens are unknown. The data were produced by immunoSEQ multiplex PCR, yet TCRdb's version contains in-frame clones alone and is incomplete. This sample has about 37,000 clones, with roughly 85% found just once. The specimen sequenced was naive CD4+ T cells from PBMCs, cultured in vitro. The subset here: naive CD4+ T cells isolated by negative enrichment. All receptors come from an adult with COVID-19.

V and J are TRBV30 and TRBJ2-5, with 9 bases lining up with TRBD1. The CDR3 runs to 15 residues. V lost 0 bases and J lost 3; bases outside the gene matches: 5. CDR1 is GTSNPN and CDR2 is SVGIG in the germline V gene (reference sequence). The CDR3 region is CAWSVQGAIKETQYF. The CDR3 DNA is TGTGCCTGGAGTGTACAGGGGGCTATTAAAGAGACCCAGTACTTC.

J is TRBJ1-4 and V is TRBV5-1; no firm D call. The CDR3 loop spans 12 amino acids. V was shortened by 4 bases and J by 6 bases, with 7 bases between the two germline ends. CDR1 SGHRS and CDR2 YFSETQ come from the germline V gene. CDR3 residues: CASSSEDEKLFF. The CDR3 DNA is TGCGCCAGCAGCAGTGAGGATGAAAAACTGTTTTTT. Full variable domain (remainder filled in from reference TRBV5-1 and TRBJ1-4): KAGVTQTPRYLIKTRGQQVTLSCSPISGHRSVSWYQQTPGQGLQFLFEYFSETQRNKGNFPGRFSGRQFSNSRSEMNVSTLELGDSALYLCASSSEDEKLFFGSGTQLSVL.

This clone was seen once. The chain uses TRBV28 and TRBJ1-5; D might be TRBD1 (5 bases). Trimming took 3 bases from V and 7 from J, leaving 13 bases between them. The CDR3 has 14 residues. The germline gives CDR1 MDHEN, CDR2 SYDVKM. This chain's CDR3 is CASSFGGTKQPQHF. The CDR3 nucleotides are TGTGCCAGCAGTTTCGGGGGGACGAAACAGCCCCAGCATTTT.

DNA of the CDR3: TGTGCCACCTCTCCCGGGAGGGGGCGGTACGAGCAGTACTTC. This sequence encodes CATSPGRGRYEQYF. The chain links TRBV24-1 to TRBJ2-7, with a possible D match to TRBD2 (8 bases). Germline-derived CDR1 and CDR2 are KGHDR and SFDVKD. The CDR3 has 14 residues. The ends were cut back, 9 bases at V and 4 bases at J, with 18 bases in the middle.

The chain joins TRBV28 to TRBJ2-7; 12 nucleotides align to TRBD2. Losses at the gene ends were 2 bases for V and 6 bases for J; bases not matched to a gene: 5. Germline V gene lookup returns CDR1 MDHEN and CDR2 SYDVKM. CDR3 length equals 15 residues. The CDR3 bases are TGTGCCAGCAGTTTACCCACTAGCGGGAGGACCGAGCAGTACTTC. It codes for CASSLPTSGRTEQYF.

This clone turned up a few times. The CDR3, as DNA: TGTGCCAGCAGCTTAGTCAGGGGCAATGAAAAACTGTTTTTT. It yields the protein CASSLVRGNEKLFF. The chain joins TRBV7-8 to TRBJ1-4, with D possibly TRBD1 on 6 matching bases. CDR1 is SGHVS and CDR2 is FQNEAQ in the germline V gene. Trimming removed 1 base at V and 5 bases at J, with 8 bases between. The CDR3 runs to 14 residues.

The V call is TRBV7-6, the J call TRBJ2-2; 12 bases agree with TRBD2. Losses at the gene ends were 5 bases for V and 6 bases for J; bases not matched to a gene: 4. In germline, CDR1 is SGHVS, CDR2 FNYEAQ. The length of the CDR3 is 15 residues. The CDR3, as DNA: TGTGCCAGCAGCCGCTGGACTAGCGGGGCCGGGGAGCTGTTTTTT. Protein product: CASSRWTSGAGELFF.

The chain links TRBV18 to TRBJ1-5; unclear D gene. The length of the CDR3 is 14 residues. The germline gives CDR1 KGHSH, CDR2 LQKENI. Between the trimmed V and J ends, which lost 3 bases and 1 base, there was a span of 7 bases. This CDR3 reads CASSPVDSNQPQHF. CDR3 DNA: TGTGCCAGCTCACCTGTCGACAGCAATCAGCCCCAGCATTTT.